The rows below give T cell receptor beta chains drawn from one sample of a study of spatial heterogeneity in lung cancer. MiXCR, applied by TCRdb to the 5' RACE reads, yields one record per CDR3 protein. The sample lists 40,000 or so distinct CDR3 sequences; roughly 8% were seen once. The sample here was PBMCs, taken at surgery. The receptors stem from a male donor with early-stage non-small cell lung cancer. Both conserved end residues are trimmed from each CDR3. Clone size, where shown, is once, few, many, or a class for clones that have expanded.

V gene: TRBV20-1
clone size: many
J gene: TRBJ2-3
CDR3 protein: SARVAGPDTQY

V gene: TRBV7-3
clone size: few
J gene: TRBJ2-5
CDR3 protein: ASSPGLAGGVGETQY

V gene: TRBV29-1
clone size: many
J gene: TRBJ1-5
CDR3 protein: SVAGQGGQPQH

V gene: TRBV7-2
clone size: few
J gene: TRBJ1-6
CDR3 protein: ASSSTQGGGNSPLH

V gene: TRBV6-5
clone size: many
J gene: TRBJ1-2
CDR3 protein: ASSLPNPGLFT

V gene: TRBV19
clone size: -
J gene: TRBJ2-7
CDR3 protein: ASASPGQRYEQY

V gene: TRBV28
clone size: few
J gene: TRBJ2-3
CDR3 protein: ASSSGQGGLTDTQY

V gene: TRBV6-1
clone size: many
J gene: TRBJ2-1
CDR3 protein: ASSPRNNEQF

V gene: TRBV7-2
clone size: -
J gene: TRBJ2-3
CDR3 protein: ASSPRRARDTDTQY

V gene: TRBV29-1
clone size: many
J gene: TRBJ2-1
CDR3 protein: SVVGTGGNEQF

V gene: TRBV6-2/TRBV6-3
clone size: many
J gene: TRBJ2-1
CDR3 protein: ASRLRLSYNEQF

V gene: TRBV6-5
clone size: -
J gene: TRBJ2-5
CDR3 protein: ASSYSGQGLETQY

V gene: TRBV5-6
clone size: many
J gene: TRBJ2-3
CDR3 protein: ASSLGQGALAQY

V gene: TRBV11-3
clone size: many
J gene: TRBJ1-2
CDR3 protein: ASSLEGRGGNYGYT

V gene: TRBV6-2/TRBV6-3
clone size: -
J gene: TRBJ2-1
CDR3 protein: ASLTGGASSYNEQF

V gene: TRBV6-5
clone size: -
J gene: TRBJ2-3
CDR3 protein: ASSYSSGGLDTQY

V gene: TRBV7-2
clone size: few
J gene: TRBJ1-6
CDR3 protein: ASILTRALNSPLH

V gene: TRBV5-1
clone size: many
J gene: TRBJ1-1
CDR3 protein: ASSPAQAGNTEAF

V gene: TRBV27
clone size: -
J gene: TRBJ2-3
CDR3 protein: ASSLSSTDTQY

V gene: TRBV4-1
clone size: many
J gene: TRBJ1-6
CDR3 protein: ASSQGQVNSPLH

V gene: TRBV6-6
clone size: many
J gene: TRBJ2-3
CDR3 protein: ASSYSASGTGDTQY

V gene: TRBV30
clone size: -
J gene: TRBJ2-1
CDR3 protein: AWSVYRGTSGAKEQF

V gene: TRBV7-3
clone size: many
J gene: TRBJ2-5
CDR3 protein: ASSLTGQGGQETQY

V gene: TRBV30
clone size: -
J gene: TRBJ1-1
CDR3 protein: AWSPGVLRAEAF

V gene: TRBV12-3/TRBV12-4
clone size: many
J gene: TRBJ2-1
CDR3 protein: ASRLTGAYEQF

V gene: TRBV12-3/TRBV12-4
clone size: -
J gene: TRBJ2-1
CDR3 protein: ASSVSRTYNEQF

V gene: TRBV29-1
clone size: -
J gene: TRBJ1-1
CDR3 protein: SVADRGFRAF

V gene: TRBV9
clone size: many
J gene: TRBJ1-6
CDR3 protein: ASSSDRDSPLH

V gene: TRBV29-1
clone size: few
J gene: TRBJ2-5
CDR3 protein: SVGGTARGETQY

V gene: TRBV30
clone size: many
J gene: TRBJ2-3
CDR3 protein: AWSTSGGRDTQY

V gene: TRBV4-2
clone size: -
J gene: TRBJ1-3
CDR3 protein: ASSQDVLGVANTIY

V gene: TRBV12-3/TRBV12-4
clone size: -
J gene: TRBJ2-7
CDR3 protein: ASSLGVRGLGEQY

V gene: TRBV18
clone size: many
J gene: TRBJ2-1
CDR3 protein: ASSPLMNEQF

V gene: TRBV20-1
clone size: many
J gene: TRBJ2-1
CDR3 protein: SASNLAGVNEQF

V gene: TRBV24-1
clone size: many
J gene: TRBJ2-5
CDR3 protein: ATSDPGLAGAETQY

V gene: TRBV25-1
clone size: many
J gene: TRBJ2-3
CDR3 protein: ASSEAEGLVADTQY

V gene: TRBV2
clone size: many
J gene: TRBJ1-2
CDR3 protein: ASSGVLFYGYT

V gene: TRBV24-1
clone size: many
J gene: TRBJ2-1
CDR3 protein: ATVSSGYNEQF

V gene: TRBV7-2
clone size: -
J gene: TRBJ1-1
CDR3 protein: ASQKTGATEAF

V gene: TRBV18
clone size: few
J gene: TRBJ1-5
CDR3 protein: ASSPFSDSNQPQH

V gene: TRBV20-1
clone size: few
J gene: TRBJ2-5
CDR3 protein: SARGLDGGTQY

V gene: TRBV20-1
clone size: many
J gene: TRBJ2-2
CDR3 protein: SAREKRNTGELF

V gene: TRBV12-3/TRBV12-4
clone size: many
J gene: TRBJ2-3
CDR3 protein: ASSFQGGADTQY

V gene: TRBV12-3/TRBV12-4
clone size: many
J gene: TRBJ1-2
CDR3 protein: ASSLVQGVYGYT

V gene: TRBV29-1
clone size: many
J gene: TRBJ2-3
CDR3 protein: SALETSLTDTQY